The TCR beta chain described here comes from a study of blood T cell repertoires in COVID-19. Study overall: Nucleic acid was either cDNA or gDNA, and it came from T cells, B-cell-depleted T cells, or PBMCs.

Method: immunoSEQ multiplex PCR; TCRdb's copy keeps in-frame clones and lacks some. The repertoire holds 100,000 to 150,000 clones, with around 89% as singletons. The V and J ends lost 0 bases and 4 bases respectively, with 9 bases between them. Germline values: CDR1 MNHEY, CDR2 SVGAGI. The CDR3 covers 14 residues. The material sequenced was peripheral blood. The receptor was isolated from a man in his forties or fifties with acute or convalescent COVID-19. The rearrangement links TRBV6-5 to TRBJ1-2, with D unclear. The CDR3 nucleotides are TGTGCCAGCAGTTACTCCCAGGAAATCTATGGCTACACCTTC. Translation gives CASSYSQEIYGYTF.